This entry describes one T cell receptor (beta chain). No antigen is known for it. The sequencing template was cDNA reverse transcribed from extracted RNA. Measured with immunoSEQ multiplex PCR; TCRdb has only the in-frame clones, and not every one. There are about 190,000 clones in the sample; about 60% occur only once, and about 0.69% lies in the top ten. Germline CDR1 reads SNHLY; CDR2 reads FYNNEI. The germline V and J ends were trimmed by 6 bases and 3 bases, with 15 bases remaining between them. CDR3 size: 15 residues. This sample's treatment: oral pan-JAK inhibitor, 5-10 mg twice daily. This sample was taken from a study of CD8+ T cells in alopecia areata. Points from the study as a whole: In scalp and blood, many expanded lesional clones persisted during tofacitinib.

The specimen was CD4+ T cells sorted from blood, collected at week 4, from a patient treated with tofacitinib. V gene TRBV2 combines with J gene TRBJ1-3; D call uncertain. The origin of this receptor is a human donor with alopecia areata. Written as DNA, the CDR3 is TGTGCCAGCAGCGTGGAGCCGAGGCATGGAAACACCATATATTTT. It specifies CASSVEPRHGNTIYF.